A single sample gave rise to the 9 T cell receptor beta chains below, sequenced in a study of T-cell memory formation after mild COVID-19. TCRdb analysed the 5' RACE reads with MiXCR anew, one entry per CDR3 protein. The repertoire holds about 350,000 distinct CDR3 sequences, 12% to 15% seen once, with about 24% in the top ten. Sequencing used PBMCs or a T cell subset sorted from them (not recorded which). These receptors all stem from a man aged 18 to 29 who had mild COVID-19 (a few samples of this study predate the infection). Cell type and time point are not known.

A few counts support this clonotype. This sequence joins TRBV5-4 and TRBJ2-6; the match to TRBD1 covers 10 bases. The CDR3 has 16 residues. CDR1 is SGHNT and CDR2 is YYREEE in the germline V gene (reference sequence). V shed 4 bases and J 4 bases; nucleotides not matched to a gene: 5. The chain's CDR3 is CASSPGQGRGANVLTF. The DNA for the CDR3 is TGTGCCAGCAGCCCGGGACAGGGGCGAGGGGCCAACGTCCTGACTTTC. The complete variable domain, with remaining parts taken from reference TRBV5-4 and TRBJ2-6, reads ETGVTQSPTHLIKTRGQQVTLRCSSQSGHNTVSWYQQALGQGPQFIFQYYREEENGRGNFPPRFSGLQFPNYSSELNVNALELDDSALYLCASSPGQGRGANVLTFGAGSRLTVL.

This clonotype was observed a handful of times. The V and J genes are TRBV12-3 or TRBV12-4 and TRBJ2-1; TRBD1 is a possible D gene (5 bases). Between the trimmed V and J ends, which lost 0 bases and 4 bases, there was a span of 7 bases. The CDR3 runs 14 residues. CDR3 bases: TGTGCCAGCAGTTTAGCGGGGCGTTACAATGAGCAGTTCTTC. This encodes CASSLAGRYNEQFF.

In its sample, this clonotype was seen a few times. V gene TRBV29-1 combines with J gene TRBJ2-5, with D possibly being TRBD1 or TRBD2 (5 bases each). V shed 7 bases and J shed 7 bases, with 16 bases lying between them. The germline V gene has CDR1 SQVTM and CDR2 ANQGSEA. The CDR3 contains 12 residues. Here the CDR3 DNA reads TGCAGCGGAGGAGAGGGGCAGGGGACCCAGTACTTC. This translates into CSGGEGQGTQYF.

The chain carries TRBV19 and TRBJ2-7; no firm D call. V was cut by 3 bases and J by 3 bases, with 9 bases left in between. This CDR3 comprises 13 residues. CDR1 LNHDA and CDR2 SQIVND come from the germline V gene (reference sequence). In DNA form, the CDR3 reads TGTGCCAGTAGTATCCAAGATGACTACGAGCAGTACTTC. It translates to CASSIQDDYEQYF.

The chain carries TRBV30 and TRBJ2-1; D is ambiguous. Germline loops: CDR1 GTSNPN, CDR2 SVGIG (reference sequence). This CDR3 region has 16 residues. V lost 2 bases, J lost 0 bases, and 14 bases lay in between. The CDR3 nucleotides are TGTGCCTGGAGTCCCGTTTTGGGAAGCTCCTACAATGAGCAGTTCTTC. Its protein is CAWSPVLGSSYNEQFF.

The chain recombines TRBV5-4 with TRBJ1-3; 7 positions agree with TRBD1. After removal of 4 bases from V and 7 bases from J, the junction contained 8 bases not matched to a gene. Germline lookup yields CDR1 SGHNT and CDR2 YYREEE (reference sequence). CDR3 length equals 14 residues. The CDR3 region is CASSIRDSKNTIYF. The CDR3 nucleotides read TGTGCCAGCAGCATCCGGGACAGTAAGAACACCATATATTTT.

The chain has TRBV11-1 and TRBJ2-7, with D perhaps TRBD1 (5 bases). The germline gives CDR1 SGHAT, CDR2 FQDESV (reference sequence). The length of the CDR3 is 16 residues. V lost 5 bases and J 6 bases, leaving 23 bases between the germline ends. The CDR3 is CASSRGGRAGPLEQYF. Here the CDR3 DNA reads TGTGCCAGCAGCCGAGGTGGTAGGGCAGGGCCGCTCGAGCAGTACTTC.

This clonotype has just a few counts. V usage is TRBV5-5 and J usage is TRBJ2-7; the D call may be TRBD1 or TRBD2 (5 bases each). In germline, CDR1 is SGHKS, CDR2 YYEKEE (reference sequence). V was pared by 2 bases and J by 2 bases, with 14 bases between. The CDR3 runs to 15 residues. DNA of the CDR3: TGTGCCAGCAGCTTCCGGGACCAAGAGCCCTACGAGCAGTACTTC. Its protein is CASSFRDQEPYEQYF. Full variable domain (missing parts from reference TRBV5-5 and TRBJ2-7): DAGVTQSPTHLIKTRGQQVTLRCSPISGHKSVSWYQQVLGQGPQFIFQYYEKEERGRGNFPDRFSARQFPNYSSELNVNALLLGDSALYLCASSFRDQEPYEQYFGPGTRLTVT.

CDR3 residues: CASSVERETDTQYF. The CDR3 DNA sequence: TGTGCCAGCAGCGTAGAGCGAGAAACAGATACGCAGTATTTT. V usage is TRBV9 and J usage is TRBJ2-3; D uncertain. The CDR3 extends over 14 amino acids. Germline V gene sequence: CDR1 SGDLS, CDR2 YYNGEE. Trimming removed 0 bases from V and 3 bases from J, with 8 bases in between.